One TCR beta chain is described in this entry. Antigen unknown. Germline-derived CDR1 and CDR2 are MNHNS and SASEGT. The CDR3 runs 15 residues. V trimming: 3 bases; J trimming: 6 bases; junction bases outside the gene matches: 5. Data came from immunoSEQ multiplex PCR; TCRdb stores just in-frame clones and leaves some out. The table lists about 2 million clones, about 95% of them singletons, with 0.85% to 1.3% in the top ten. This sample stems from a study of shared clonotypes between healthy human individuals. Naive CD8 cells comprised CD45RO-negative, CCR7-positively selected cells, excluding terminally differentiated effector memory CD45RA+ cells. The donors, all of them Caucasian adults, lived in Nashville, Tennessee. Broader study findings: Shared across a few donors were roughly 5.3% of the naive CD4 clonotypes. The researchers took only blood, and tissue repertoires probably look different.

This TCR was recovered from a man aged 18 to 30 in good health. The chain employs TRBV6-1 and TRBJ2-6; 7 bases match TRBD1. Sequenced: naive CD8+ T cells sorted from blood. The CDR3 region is CASSDVQGEANVLTF. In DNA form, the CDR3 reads TGTGCCAGCAGTGACGTCCAGGGGGAGGCCAACGTCCTGACTTTC.